These 3 T cell receptor beta chains were sequenced from one sample in a study of response to subunit inactivated influenza vaccine. TCRdb used MiXCR to reprocess the RT-PCR reads, holding one entry per CDR3 protein. This sample has roughly 540,000 distinct CDR3 sequences; 20% to 25% occur once, and the top ten carry approximately 3%. These data are also associated with another study on T cells expressing NK-cell markers. Per that paper: UMI-tagged 5'RACE template switching yielded the TCR beta cDNA.

Here the sequenced sample was CD4+ T cells sorted from PBMCs, taken less than 13 days after vaccination. These receptors were taken from a man aged 45-65 years who received an inactivated influenza vaccine.

V is TRBV5-1 and J is TRBJ1-2, with a tentative D call TRBD1 (5 bases). The CDR3 is made up of 15 amino acids. The germline V and J ends were trimmed by 1 base and 2 bases, with 12 bases remaining between them. From germline, CDR1 is SGHRS and CDR2 YFSETQ. The CDR3 region has the DNA TGCGCCAGCAGCTTGTCGGCCGGGGACAACTATGGCTACACCTTC. Its protein is CASSLSAGDNYGYTF.

The chain has TRBV5-6 and TRBJ2-2; D perhaps matches TRBD1 (5 bases). V gave up 0 bases and J gave up 10 bases, with 10 bases separating them. The CDR3 sequence is 13 residues long. Germline V gene data show CDR1 as SGHDT and CDR2 as YYEEEE. CDR3 amino acids: CASSLGARVELFF. The CDR3, as DNA: TGTGCCAGCAGCTTGGGGGCCAGGGTGGAGCTGTTTTTT.

This chain connects TRBV18 to TRBJ1-3; D gene unclear. Trimming cost V 5 bases and J 4 bases, with 9 bases left between them. The germline gives CDR1 KGHSH, CDR2 LQKENI. The CDR3 has 13 amino acids. The CDR3 sequence: CASSGIIGNTIYF. CDR3 in DNA: TGTGCCAGCTCAGGGATTATCGGAAACACCATATATTTT. The whole variable domain, remainder taken from reference TRBV18 and TRBJ1-3, is NAGVMQNPRHLVRRRGQEARLRCSPMKGHSHVYWYRQLPEEGLKFMVYLQKENIIDESGMPKERFSAEFPKEGPSILRIQQVVRGDSAAYFCASSGIIGNTIYFGEGSWLTVV.